This paragraph covers one TCR beta chain sequence. What it recognizes is unknown. Both TRBC1 and TRBC2 were covered by a beta constant-region primer of two equimolar oligonucleotides. Nested alpha and beta constant-region primers with the SP2 primer drove four PCR rounds on ligated cDNA. TCRdb itself ran the UMI-ligation and nested PCR reads through MiXCR, one entry per CDR3 protein. Of over 110,000 distinct CDR3 sequences listed, about a fifth are singletons. Separate alpha and beta amplification began at the second PCR step. After CD4 positive bead selection, the CD4-negative fraction gave CD8 T cells. This sample is part of a study of naive and memory T cell subsets. Study-wide points: Findings for naive and memory subsets could not be checked against ground truth. Possibly reflecting memory cells re-expressing CD45RA, a few larger clonotypes occurred in naive repertoires, especially CD8.

The germline V gene has CDR1 MNHEY and CDR2 SVGEGT. The V end was cut by 8 bases, the J end by 2 bases, with 16 bases between. This CDR3 spans 14 amino acids. This TCR was recovered from a human donor in good health. The chain is built from TRBV6-2 or TRBV6-3 and TRBJ2-7; perhaps TRBD2 as D (6 bases). Specimen: naive CD8+ T cells from blood. Here the CDR3 reads CASGPGLRTYEQYF. CDR3 DNA: TGTGCCAGCGGTCCGGGACTGCGGACCTACGAGCAGTACTTC.